This TCR beta chain is from a study of T cells in Graves' hyperthyroidism and ophthalmopathy. V was pared by 2 bases and J by 4 bases, with 11 bases of the junction left unmatched. Per the germline V gene, CDR1 is SGHTA and CDR2 is FQGNSA. The CDR3 is made up of 16 amino acids. Using RNA transcripts as the source, TCR beta CDR3 regions were amplified. The HTBI primer set was used in a first-round RT-PCR of the TCR CDR3. TCRdb re-called the multiplex PCR reads through MiXCR, storing one row per CDR3 protein. The sample includes 500,000 to 750,000 distinct CDR3 sequences, 15% to 18% of them seen just once. This clonotype was found many times. Its specificity is unknown. Study findings and constraints: Ophthalmopathy stood apart from stable hyperthyroidism in a 13 V-J model.

Graves' hyperthyroidism qualified as stable when ophthalmopathy did not progress within 18 months. Patients were aged 18 to 65, had disease duration under 2 months, and had newly diagnosed hyperthyroidism. The clonotype was recovered from a woman aged 30 to 39 with Graves' hyperthyroidism. Source material: blood. The gene calls are TRBV7-2 and TRBJ2-7; 7 nucleotides line up with TRBD2. In nucleotides, the CDR3 is TGTGCCAGCAGCTTACCGGGGGAGGGCCCCCTGTACGAGCAGTACTTC. It yields the protein CASSLPGEGPLYEQYF. The whole variable domain, filled in from reference TRBV7-2 and TRBJ2-7, reads GAGVSQSPSNKVTEKGKDVELRCDPISGHTALYWYRQSLGQGLEFLIYFQGNSAPDKSGLPSDRFSAERTGGSVSTLTIQRTQQEDSAVYLCASSLPGEGPLYEQYFGPGTRLTVT.